This is a list of T cell receptor beta chains from one sample in a study of blood T cell repertoires in COVID-19. Method: immunoSEQ multiplex PCR; TCRdb's copy keeps in-frame clones and lacks some. The sample lists under 65,000 clones; more than 75% were seen once. Sequencing input: PBMCs or T cells enriched from blood (not recorded which). These receptors were obtained from a woman in her fifties or sixties with acute COVID-19. Both conserved end residues are part of each CDR3. The D gene is left open where the match is weak. For some rows the clone size is stated as once, few or many, or as a class when expanded; others skip it.

j_call | v_call | cdr3_length | clone_size | d_call | cdr3_aa | cdr3_nt
TRBJ2-1 | TRBV3-1/TRBV3-2 | 15 | NA | NA | CASSQSPRTYNEQFF | TGTGCCAGCAGCCAAAGTCCGAGAACCTACAATGAGCAGTTCTTC
TRBJ1-1 | TRBV7-6 | 13 | once | NA | CASSLVGRAEAFF | TGTGCCAGCAGCTTAGTGGGGAGGGCTGAAGCTTTCTTT
TRBJ1-2 | TRBV6-5 | 12 | NA | NA | CASSKQGLGYTF | TGTGCCAGCAGCAAACAGGGCCTTGGCTACACCTTC
TRBJ1-3 | TRBV6-5 | 14 | NA | TRBD1 | CASSRDRVRDTIYF | TGTGCCAGCAGCCGGGACAGGGTTAGAGACACCATATATTTT
TRBJ2-1 | TRBV3-1/TRBV3-2 | 12 | NA | TRBD2 | CASSRGGIEQFF | TGTGCCAGCAGCCGCGGGGGGATTGAGCAGTTCTTC
TRBJ2-3 | TRBV5-1 | 18 | NA | TRBD2 | CASSLRLTSGGAGDTQYF | TGCGCCAGCAGCTTGCGTCTGACTAGCGGGGGGGCCGGGGATACGCAGTATTTT
TRBJ1-2 | TRBV30 | 13 | few | TRBD1 | CAWGRQGAQGYTF | TGTGCCTGGGGGCGACAGGGGGCGCAGGGCTACACCTTC
TRBJ1-1 | TRBV13 | 13 | NA | NA | CASSFRGGTEAFF | TGTGCCAGCAGCTTTAGGGGTGGAACTGAAGCTTTCTTT
TRBJ1-1 | TRBV7-9 | 12 | NA | NA | CATHRGNTEAFF | TGTGCCACCCACCGGGGGAACACTGAAGCTTTCTTT
TRBJ1-1 | TRBV5-5 | 15 | NA | TRBD1 | CASSSLQGAYTEAFF | TGTGCCAGCAGCTCCCTGCAGGGGGCTTACACTGAAGCTTTCTTT
TRBJ1-2 | TRBV20-1 | 11 | NA | NA | CSAALAGGYTF | TGCAGTGCCGCGCTCGCGGGGGGCTACACCTTC
TRBJ2-3 | TRBV5-1 | 16 | NA | NA | CASSLASQGRTDTQYF | TGCGCCAGCAGCTTGGCCTCACAGGGACGCACAGATACGCAGTATTTT
TRBJ2-3 | TRBV4-2 | 17 | NA | TRBD2 | CASSQEKLAGGRDTQYF | TGTGCCAGCAGCCAAGAAAAGTTGGCGGGGGGGCGGGATACGCAGTATTTT
TRBJ1-1 | TRBV6-5 | 16 | NA | NA | CASSYFTGFTVSEAFF | TGTGCCAGCAGTTACTTTACAGGTTTTACAGTCAGTGAAGCTTTCTTT
TRBJ2-4 | TRBV23-1 | 18 | NA | NA | CASSHFAAIPIAKNIQYF | TGCGCCAGCAGTCACTTCGCCGCGATACCAATAGCCAAAAACATTCAGTACTTC
TRBJ2-5 | TRBV6-6 | 15 | once | TRBD2 | CASSRAGGHQETQYF | TGTGCCAGCAGCCGAGCGGGGGGACATCAAGAGACCCAGTACTTC
TRBJ2-7 | TRBV19 | 18 | NA | TRBD1 | CASSIDRDRLTSSYEQYF | TGTGCCAGTAGTATAGATCGGGACAGGCTAACAAGCTCCTACGAGCAGTACTTC
TRBJ1-2 | TRBV29-1 | 12 | once | NA | CSVEEQGYGYTF | TGCAGCGTTGAAGAACAGGGCTATGGCTACACCTTC
TRBJ2-1 | TRBV12-3/TRBV12-4 | 11 | few | NA | CASSRGFEQFF | TGTGCCAGCAGCAGAGGATTTGAGCAGTTCTTC
TRBJ2-3 | TRBV5-5 | 16 | NA | TRBD2 | CASSLVFSGGPDTQYF | TGTGCCAGCAGCTTGGTTTTTAGCGGGGGGCCAGATACGCAGTATTTT
TRBJ2-2 | TRBV5-1 | 16 | NA | TRBD2 | CASMGSGGPSTGELFF | TGCGCCAGCATGGGTAGCGGGGGCCCTTCTACCGGGGAGCTGTTTTTT
TRBJ1-2 | TRBV30 | 16 | NA | TRBD1 | CAWRVLGTGGHYGYTF | TGTGCCTGGAGGGTATTAGGGACAGGGGGGCACTATGGCTACACCTTC
TRBJ1-2 | TRBV29-1 | 13 | NA | TRBD1 | CSVVGQEIYGYTF | TGCAGCGTTGTTGGACAGGAAATCTATGGCTACACCTTC
TRBJ2-7 | TRBV6-5 | 15 | NA | TRBD1 | CASSAGGVGSYEQYF | TGTGCCAGCAGCGCAGGGGGTGTGGGGTCCTACGAGCAGTACTTC
TRBJ1-4 | TRBV5-1 | 16 | few | NA | CASSLATGLANEKLFF | TGCGCCAGCAGCTTGGCCACAGGGTTAGCTAATGAAAAACTGTTTTTT
TRBJ1-2 | TRBV3-1/TRBV3-2 | 13 | NA | NA | CASSLTVNYGYTF | TGTGCCAGCAGCTTGACAGTTAACTATGGCTACACCTTC
TRBJ1-2 | TRBV24-1 | 12 | once | NA | CATSEQGGGYTF | TGTGCCACCAGTGAACAAGGGGGTGGCTACACCTTC
TRBJ2-2 | TRBV5-1 | 14 | NA | TRBD1 | CASSLPRGSRELFF | TGCGCCAGCAGCTTGCCCAGGGGGTCCAGGGAGCTGTTTTTT
TRBJ2-5 | TRBV9 | 16 | NA | TRBD2 | CASSESGAGGLETQYF | TGTGCCAGCAGCGAATCCGGGGCGGGAGGCTTGGAGACCCAGTACTTC
TRBJ2-2 | TRBV6-5 | 14 | NA | TRBD2 | CATAARLARGELFF | TGTGCCACCGCTGCCCGACTAGCTCGCGGGGAGCTGTTTTTT
TRBJ1-1 | TRBV6-5 | 15 | NA | TRBD1 | CASSTLQGARTEAFF | TGTGCCAGCAGTACTCTACAGGGGGCTCGCACTGAAGCTTTCTTT
TRBJ2-3 | TRBV5-1 | 15 | once | TRBD1 | CASSLTGASTDTQYF | TGCGCCAGCAGCTTGACAGGGGCGAGCACAGATACGCAGTATTTT
TRBJ2-1 | TRBV18 | 19 | NA | TRBD1 | CASSVLPQEPGQGYNEQFF | TGTGCCAGCTCAGTTTTACCGCAAGAACCGGGACAGGGGTACAATGAGCAGTTCTTC
TRBJ2-7 | TRBV24-1 | 12 | NA | NA | CAQQGGLYEQYF | TGTGCCCAACAGGGTGGGCTCTACGAGCAGTACTTC
TRBJ2-3 | TRBV9 | 19 | NA | TRBD2 | CASSVSIGGSGGRTDTQYF | TGTGCCAGCAGCGTCAGTATAGGAGGAAGCGGGGGTCGCACAGATACGCAGTATTTT
TRBJ1-5 | TRBV30 | 17 | NA | TRBD1 | CAWSVQGGSGGNQPQHF | TGTGCCTGGAGTGTACAGGGGGGGAGTGGGGGCAATCAGCCCCAGCATTTT
TRBJ1-5 | TRBV19 | 18 | NA | NA | CASSIRGRGFYGNQPQHF | TGTGCCAGTAGTATCCGGGGGAGAGGGTTTTATGGCAATCAGCCCCAGCATTTT
TRBJ2-5 | TRBV28 | 17 | NA | NA | CASSVAGAGFVQETQYF | TGTGCCAGCAGTGTTGCGGGGGCAGGCTTTGTCCAAGAGACCCAGTACTTC
TRBJ2-7 | TRBV13 | 13 | NA | TRBD2 | CASSPSSGGPQYF | TGTGCCAGCAGCCCCTCTAGCGGGGGCCCGCAGTACTTC
TRBJ2-5 | TRBV7-3 | 13 | NA | NA | CASSSQGGETQYF | TGTGCCAGCAGTTCGCAGGGAGGAGAGACCCAGTACTTC
TRBJ2-7 | TRBV27 | 14 | NA | TRBD1 | CASSGGQGSYEQYF | TGTGCCAGCAGCGGGGGACAGGGCTCCTACGAGCAGTACTTC
TRBJ1-2 | TRBV19 | 15 | NA | TRBD1 | CASSRGMGQGGGYTF | TGTGCCAGTAGTAGGGGAATGGGACAGGGCGGGGGCTACACCTTC
TRBJ1-1 | TRBV29-1 | 14 | NA | NA | CSVSRGGGITEAFF | TGCAGCGTTTCACGGGGGGGCGGAATTACTGAAGCTTTCTTT
TRBJ1-1 | TRBV6-6 | 18 | once | TRBD1 | CASSPLGQGARMNTEAFF | TGTGCCAGCAGTCCCCTGGGACAGGGGGCCAGGATGAACACTGAAGCTTTCTTT
TRBJ2-1 | TRBV24-1 | 15 | once | NA | CATTPTWAGDYEQFF | TGTGCCACCACCCCCACCTGGGCAGGGGATTATGAGCAGTTCTTC
TRBJ1-6 | TRBV12-5 | 16 | few | TRBD1 | CASGLLRDRGNSPLHF | TGTGCTAGTGGTTTGCTCCGGGACAGGGGTAATTCACCCCTCCACTTT
TRBJ2-3 | TRBV3-1/TRBV3-2 | 14 | NA | TRBD2 | CASSQRGDTDTQYF | TGTGCCAGCAGCCAGCGGGGGGACACAGATACGCAGTATTTT
TRBJ2-1 | TRBV28 | 15 | NA | TRBD1 | CASSFGTASSSEQFF | TGTGCCAGCAGTTTTGGGACAGCCTCGTCGAGTGAGCAGTTCTTC
TRBJ2-7 | TRBV11-2 | 13 | NA | TRBD1 | CASSLVAGTGQYF | TGTGCCAGCAGCTTAGTGGCCGGGACAGGGCAGTACTTC
TRBJ1-1 | TRBV6-5 | 13 | NA | NA | CASTRQQNTEAFF | TGTGCCAGCACTAGACAGCAGAACACTGAAGCTTTCTTT
TRBJ1-5 | TRBV28 | 16 | once | TRBD1 | CASSSPGQGGNQPQHF | TGTGCCAGCAGTTCACCGGGACAGGGTGGCAATCAGCCCCAGCATTTT
TRBJ1-5 | TRBV18 | 16 | few | TRBD1 | CASSPEGAMSNQPQHF | TGTGCCAGCTCACCGGAGGGGGCCATGAGCAATCAGCCCCAGCATTTT
TRBJ2-5 | TRBV11-2 | 15 | NA | NA | CASSSTWGGVETQYF | TGTGCCAGCAGCTCGACTTGGGGGGGCGTAGAGACCCAGTACTTC